This T cell receptor beta chain emerged from a study of T-cell memory formation after mild COVID-19. Sample barcodes and UMIs were carried by the TCR alpha and TCR beta cDNA libraries that 5'RACE generated with constant-segment primers. TCRdb analysed the 5' RACE reads with MiXCR anew, one entry per CDR3 protein. Of 400,000 to 450,000 distinct CDR3 sequences listed, about a sixth were seen once; the top ten hold about 22%. Trimming shortened V by 7 bases and J by 4 bases, and 19 bases separated the two germline ends. The CDR3 length is 15 residues. This clonotype was counted at least ten times. The chain joins TRBV12-3 or TRBV12-4 to TRBJ1-2; possibly TRBD1 for D (5 bases). The origin of this receptor is a man younger than 30 who had mild COVID-19 (a few samples of this study predate the infection). Cell type and time point are not known. Sequencing input: PBMCs or a T cell subset sorted from them (not recorded which). This CDR3 reads CASTLGEAQGYGYTF. The CDR3 nucleotides read TGTGCCAGCACCCTCGGGGAGGCCCAGGGCTATGGCTACACCTTC.